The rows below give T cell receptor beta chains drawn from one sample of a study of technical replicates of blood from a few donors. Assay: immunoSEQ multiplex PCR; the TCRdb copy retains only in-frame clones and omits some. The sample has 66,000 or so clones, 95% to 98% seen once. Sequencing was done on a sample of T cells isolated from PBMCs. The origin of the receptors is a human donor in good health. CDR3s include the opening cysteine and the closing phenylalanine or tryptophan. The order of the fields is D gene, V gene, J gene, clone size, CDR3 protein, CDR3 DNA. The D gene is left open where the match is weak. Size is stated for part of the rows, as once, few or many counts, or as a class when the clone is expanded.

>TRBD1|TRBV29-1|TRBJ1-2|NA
CSATGTGGYSYGYTF
TGCAGCGCAACCGGGACAGGGGGCTATAGCTATGGCTACACCTTC
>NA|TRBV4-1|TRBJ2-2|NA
CASSQFPGNTGELFF
TGCGCCAGCAGCCAATTTCCGGGAAACACCGGGGAGCTGTTTTTT
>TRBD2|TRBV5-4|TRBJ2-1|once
CASLRGGEQFF
TGTGCCAGCCTGCGCGGGGGTGAGCAGTTCTTC
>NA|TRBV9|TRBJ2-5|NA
CASSQEGKIEETQYF
TGTGCCAGCAGCCAAGAGGGAAAGATCGAAGAGACCCAGTACTTC
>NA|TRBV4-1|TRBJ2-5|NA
CASSQENSGWTNSTVTQYF
TGCGCCAGCAGCCAAGAAAATAGCGGATGGACCAATTCTACAGTGACCCAGTACTTC
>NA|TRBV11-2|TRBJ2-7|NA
CASSLEAAVISYEQYF
TGTGCCAGCAGCTTAGAGGCGGCGGTAATCTCCTACGAGCAGTACTTC
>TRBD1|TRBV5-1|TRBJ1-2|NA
CASSLTGGAEYGYTF
TGCGCCAGCAGCCTTACAGGGGGTGCGGAGTATGGCTACACCTTC
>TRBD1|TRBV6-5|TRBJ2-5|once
CASSHGTAQETQYF
TGTGCCAGCAGCCACGGGACAGCCCAAGAGACCCAGTACTTC
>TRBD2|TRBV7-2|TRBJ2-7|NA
CASSSLGLAAYEQYF
TGTGCCAGCAGCTCCCTCGGGCTAGCGGCCTACGAGCAGTACTTC
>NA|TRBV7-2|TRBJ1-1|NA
CASSLAAGGPNTEAFF
TGTGCCAGCAGCTTAGCGGCGGGGGGACCGAACACTGAAGCTTTCTTT
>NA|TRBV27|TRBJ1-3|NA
CASSLRGLTSGNTIYF
TGTGCCAGCAGTTTAAGGGGACTGACCTCTGGAAACACCATATATTTT
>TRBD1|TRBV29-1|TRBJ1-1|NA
CSVWGQGGSEAFF
TGCAGCGTCTGGGGACAGGGAGGATCTGAAGCTTTCTTT
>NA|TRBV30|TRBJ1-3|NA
CAWSVLGEGESRSGNTIYF
TGTGCCTGGAGTGTACTGGGGGAGGGGGAGAGCCGCTCTGGAAACACCATATATTTT
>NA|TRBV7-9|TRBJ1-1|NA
CASSPVGRGGTEAFF
TGTGCCAGCAGCCCTGTAGGCCGGGGGGGAACTGAAGCTTTCTTT
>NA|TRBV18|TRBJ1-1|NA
CASSPLPLRNTEAFF
TGTGCCAGCTCACCACTCCCCCTCAGGAACACTGAAGCTTTCTTT
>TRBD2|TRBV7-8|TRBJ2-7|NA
CASSSAGGGSGEQYF
TGTGCCAGCAGCTCGGCCGGGGGGGGCTCAGGGGAGCAGTACTTC
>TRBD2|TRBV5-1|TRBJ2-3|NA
CASSFLAGVRDTQYF
TGCGCCAGCAGCTTTCTAGCGGGAGTGAGAGATACGCAGTATTTT
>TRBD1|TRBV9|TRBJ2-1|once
CASSVVQGAYNEQFF
TGTGCCAGCAGCGTAGTGCAGGGGGCCTACAATGAGCAGTTCTTC
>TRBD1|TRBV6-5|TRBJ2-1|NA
CASSTTGGDQNEQFF
TGTGCCAGCAGTACAACAGGGGGCGATCAGAATGAGCAGTTCTTC
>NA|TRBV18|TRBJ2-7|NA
CASSPPSLANSYEQYF
TGTGCCAGCTCACCACCCTCCTTAGCAAATTCCTACGAGCAGTACTTC
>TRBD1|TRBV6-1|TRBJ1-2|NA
CASSRDRSNYGYTF
TGTGCCAGCAGCAGGGACAGATCTAACTATGGCTACACCTTC
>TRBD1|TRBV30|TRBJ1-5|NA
CAWSGTGARWPQHF
TGTGCCTGGAGTGGGACAGGGGCAAGGTGGCCCCAGCATTTT
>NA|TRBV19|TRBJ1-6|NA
CASSARGAYHSPLHF
TGTGCCAGTAGTGCCAGGGGAGCTTATCATTCACCCCTCCACTTT
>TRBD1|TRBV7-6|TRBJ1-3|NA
CASSLDRGSGNTIYF
TGTGCCAGCAGCCTAGACAGGGGCAGTGGAAACACCATATATTTT
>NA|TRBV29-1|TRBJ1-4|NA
CSRGGGFRKLFF
TGCAGCCGAGGGGGGGGGTTCAGGAAACTGTTTTTT
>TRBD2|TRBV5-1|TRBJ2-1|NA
CASSPAGGYEQFF
TGCGCCAGCAGCCCGGCGGGGGGTTATGAGCAGTTCTTC
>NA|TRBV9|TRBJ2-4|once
CASSVSPILAKNIQYF
TGTGCCAGCAGCGTAAGTCCTATCTTAGCCAAAAACATTCAGTACTTC
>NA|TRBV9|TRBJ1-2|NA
CASSASVYRTPNGYTF
TGTGCCAGCAGTGCGAGCGTCTATAGGACTCCTAATGGCTACACCTTC
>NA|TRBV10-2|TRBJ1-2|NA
CASTAGGGGYTF
TGCGCCAGCACGGCCGGAGGTGGCGGCTACACCTTC
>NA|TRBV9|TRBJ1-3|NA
CASSGGLFSGNTIYF
TGTGCCAGCAGCGGGGGACTGTTCTCTGGAAACACCATATATTTT
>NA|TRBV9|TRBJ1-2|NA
CASSLQGLGGYTF
TGTGCCAGCAGCTTACAGGGTTTAGGTGGCTACACCTTC
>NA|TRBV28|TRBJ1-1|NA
CATPGEGGAEAFF
TGTGCCACCCCCGGGGAGGGGGGGGCTGAAGCTTTCTTT
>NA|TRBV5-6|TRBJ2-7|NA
CASSRGQTYEQYF
TGTGCCAGCAGCCGAGGACAGACCTACGAGCAGTACTTC
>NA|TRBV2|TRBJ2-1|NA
CASSARGGHDEQFF
TGTGCCAGCAGTGCGAGGGGGGGGCACGATGAGCAGTTCTTC
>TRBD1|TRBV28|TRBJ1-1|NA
CASSWTGRTEAFF
TGTGCCAGCAGTTGGACAGGGAGGACTGAAGCTTTCTTT
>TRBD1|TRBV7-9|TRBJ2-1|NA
CASSDRDVYSNEQFF
TGTGCCAGCAGTGACAGGGACGTATACTCCAATGAGCAGTTCTTC
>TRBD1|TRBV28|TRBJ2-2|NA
CASIWGQGYGELFF
TGTGCCAGCATATGGGGACAGGGTTACGGGGAGCTGTTTTTT
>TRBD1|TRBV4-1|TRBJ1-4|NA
CASSQDTGGANEKLFF
TGCGCCAGCAGCCAGGACACAGGGGGTGCTAATGAAAAACTGTTTTTT
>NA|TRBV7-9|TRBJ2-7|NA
CASSLFGATYEQYF
TGTGCCAGCAGCTTATTTGGGGCCACCTACGAGCAGTACTTC
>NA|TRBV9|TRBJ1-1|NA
CASSVGGQLGLNTEAFF
TGTGCCAGCAGCGTAGGGGGACAATTGGGCCTAAACACTGAAGCTTTCTTT
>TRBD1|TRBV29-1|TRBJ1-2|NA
CSAGGTGGGYGYTF
TGCAGCGCTGGAGGAACAGGGGGAGGGTATGGCTACACCTTC
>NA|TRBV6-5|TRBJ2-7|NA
CASSYNAGGSYEQYF
TGTGCCAGCAGTTACAATGCAGGAGGGTCCTACGAGCAGTACTTC